The 11 T cell receptor beta chains below come from one sample, sequenced in a study of tumor and adjacent non-tumor tissue in lung cancer (dated by TCRdb to 2016 to 2018). RNA was extracted from bulk unsorted tissue and checked for quality with a NanoDrop ND-1000 and an Agilent 2100. Libraries were built with multiplex PCR. The listed sequencing device is Illumina HiSeq 2500. TCRbeta libraries were built by three rounds of nested PCR using primers (Table S4), following protocols modified from ARM-PCR. The public reads were run again by TCRdb, first through fastp at Q25 and then through MiXCR, and only productive beta chains were kept. Rows merge per CDR3 protein into single entries with the most common DNA and genes. Within this sample are some 100,000 distinct CDR3 sequences, with more than 70% of them counted one time only. The top ten clonotypes cover approximately 35% of the sample. The sequencing sample was made of lung tumor tissue. These TCRs come from a woman aged 60 to 75 with non-small cell lung cancer.

Comment on this clonotype: An end of the junction differs from the germline gene, which may be a read error. This chain uses TRBV5-6 with TRBJ1-2, with 10 bases aligning to TRBD1. Germline CDR1 is SGHDT and CDR2 is YYEEEE. The CDR3 sequence is 14 residues long. The CDR3 reads CASSPGTGAWGYTF. CDR3 nucleotides: TGTGCCAGCAGCCCGGGGACAGGGGCATGGGGCTACACTTTC.

The chain combines TRBV11-2 with TRBJ2-7, with a possible D match to TRBD1 (6 bases). From germline, CDR1 is SGHAT and CDR2 FQNNGV. CDR3 length: 14 amino acids. V was cut by 4 bases and J by 6 bases, with 16 bases left in between. The CDR3 is CASSSSTRTAEQYF. The CDR3 region has the DNA TGTGCCAGCAGCTCATCCACTAGGACAGCCGAGCAGTACTTC.

As regards this clonotype: A much more abundant neighbour one base away suggests this may be a read error. The chain has TRBV4-3 and TRBJ2-1; D gene ambiguous. V was shortened by 3 bases and J by 7 bases, with 16 bases between the two germline ends. The CDR3 spans 15 residues. Germline lookup yields CDR1 LGHNA and CDR2 YSLEER. The CDR3 reads CASSHRRGRRNEQFF. The CDR3 nucleotides read TGCGCCAGCAGCCACCGCAGAGGCAGAAGGAATGAGCAGTTCTTC.

This clonotype was counted once. Mismatch with germline at one junction end may stem from a read error. The V gene is TRBV11-2, the J gene TRBJ1-3; D remains ambiguous. The CDR3 is made up of 15 amino acids. CDR1 is SGHAT and CDR2 is FQNNGV in the germline V gene. Here the CDR3 reads CASSLSSGSLYTIYF. CDR3 bases: TGTGCAAGCAGCTTATCCTCCGGCAGCTTGTACACCATATATTTT. The whole variable domain, remainder taken from reference TRBV11-2 and TRBJ1-3, is EAGVAQSPRYKIIEKRQSVAFWCNPISGHATLYWYQQILGQGPKLLIQFQNNGVVDDSQLPKDRFSAERLKGVDSTLKIQPAKLEDSAVYLCASSLSSGSLYTIYFGEGSWLTVV.

This clonotype was recorded at least ten times. A junction boundary mismatches the germline segment, possibly from a read error. The rearrangement joins TRBV4-3 to TRBJ2-5; 9 bases align to TRBD1. Germline CDR1 and CDR2: LGHNA and YSLEER. This CDR3 is built from 13 residues. The CDR3 nucleotides read TGCGCCAGCAGCCAGGAGGAAGGGGACAGGGCTGCCTTC. Protein product: CASSQEEGDRAAF.

The chain joins TRBV12-3 or TRBV12-4 to TRBJ1-2, with D possibly matching TRBD1 (5 bases). V lost 10 bases, J lost 7 bases, and 22 bases lay in between. The CDR3 is made up of 14 amino acids. The CDR3 protein is CANTLWQGPVGYTF. In DNA, the CDR3 is TGTGCCAACACCTTATGGCAGGGCCCGGTTGGCTACACCTTC.

On this clonotype itself: The conserved phenylalanine or tryptophan is not found at the CDR3 terminus, so this likely reflects a read error. The rearrangement links TRBV4-3 to TRBJ2-3; 10 bases are shared with TRBD2. Germline CDR1 LGHNA, CDR2 YSLEER. Trimming removed 1 base from V and 1 base from J; junction bases left unmatched: 5. There are 17 residues in the CDR3. CDR3 region: CASSQGFTSGGTDTQYL. Here the CDR3 DNA reads TGCGCCAGCAGCCAAGGATTCACTAGCGGGGGCACAGATACGCAGTATCTT.

In regard to this clonotype: Germline and junction disagree at one end, which may indicate a read error. V is TRBV11-1 and J is TRBJ2-2; 9 bases fit TRBD1. From germline, CDR1 is SGHAT and CDR2 FQDESV (reference sequence). The length of the CDR3 is 16 residues. This chain's CDR3 is CASSAWTGANIGEPFF. The CDR3, as DNA: TGTGCCAGCAGCGCCTGGACAGGGGCGAACATCGGGGAGCCGTTTTTT.

For this clonotype: One end of the junction is discordant with germline, which a read error may explain. The CDR3 sequence is CASSYLRQTESTDTQYF. CDR3 in DNA: TGTGCCAGTAGTTACTTGCGGCAGACGGAAAGCACAGATACGCAGTATTTT. The genes are TRBV6-2 or TRBV6-3 and TRBJ2-3; the D is unclear. CDR3 length equals 17 residues. CDR1 is MNHEY and CDR2 is SVGEGT in the germline V gene.

Of note for this clonotype: The junction departs from germline at one end; a sequencing error may be responsible. The chain carries TRBV6-2 or TRBV6-3 and TRBJ2-5, with D tentatively TRBD1 or TRBD2 (5 bases each). CDR1 is MNHEY and CDR2 is SVGEGT in the germline V gene. The CDR3 extends over 16 amino acids. CDR3 DNA: TGTGCCGGCAGTACCCCCCGAAACGGGGACCTAGAGACCCAGTACTTC. Amino acids: CAGSTPRNGDLETQYF.

As to this clonotype: Since a much larger clone is just one base distant, this may be a read error. V is TRBV6-2 or TRBV6-3 and J is TRBJ2-1; 8 bases match TRBD2. The length of the CDR3 is 14 residues. V lost 5 bases to trimming and J lost 3 bases; unmatched junction nucleotides: 3. CDR1 and CDR2 from the germline V gene are MNHEY and SVGEGT. The CDR3 here is CASSPGLDYNEQFF. The CDR3 DNA is TGTGCCAGCAGTCCGGGACTAGACTACAATGAGCAGTTCTTC.